Given below is one T cell receptor beta chain in context. Its antigen is undetermined. The template-switching step introduced UMIs that carried a 6-nucleotide sample barcode. PCR of TCRalpha and TCRbeta cDNA was nested, with two rounds of roughly 16 and 10 cycles. TCRdb reprocessed the 5' RACE reads and stores each CDR3 protein as one record, lacking DNA. Recorded for this sample: around 200,000 distinct CDR3 sequences. This sample is part of a study of monozygotic twins with inflammatory bowel disease. Study-level results: Among the T cells, different subtypes could not be distinguished.

CDR3 length equals 14 residues. Germline CDR1 reads SGHAT; CDR2 reads FQNNGV. This TCR derives from a human donor with ulcerative colitis or Crohn's disease, or a healthy co-twin of an affected twin (not recorded which). The source material was blood. V and J are TRBV11-2 and TRBJ2-1; the TCRdb call, TRBD1, lacks DNA for checking. This chain's CDR3 is CASSLLRGYNEQFF.